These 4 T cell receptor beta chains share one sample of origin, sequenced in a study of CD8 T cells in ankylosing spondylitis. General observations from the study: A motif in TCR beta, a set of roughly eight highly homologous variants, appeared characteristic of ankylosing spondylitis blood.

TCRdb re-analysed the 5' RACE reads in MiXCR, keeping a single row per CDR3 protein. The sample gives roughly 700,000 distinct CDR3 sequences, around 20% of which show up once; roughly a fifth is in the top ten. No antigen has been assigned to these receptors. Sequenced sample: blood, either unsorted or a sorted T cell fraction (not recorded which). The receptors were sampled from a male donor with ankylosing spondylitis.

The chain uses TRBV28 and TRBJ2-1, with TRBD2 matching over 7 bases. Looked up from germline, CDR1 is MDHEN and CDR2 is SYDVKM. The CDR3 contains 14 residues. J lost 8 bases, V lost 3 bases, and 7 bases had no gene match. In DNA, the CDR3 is TGTGCCAGCAGTTTTCCGCGGGAGTCCGATGAGCAGTTCTTC. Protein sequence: CASSFPRESDEQFF.

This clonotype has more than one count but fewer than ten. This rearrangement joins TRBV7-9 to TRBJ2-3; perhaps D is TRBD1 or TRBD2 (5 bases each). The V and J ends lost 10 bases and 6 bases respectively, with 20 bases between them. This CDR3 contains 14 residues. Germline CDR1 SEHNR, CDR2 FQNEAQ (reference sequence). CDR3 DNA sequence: TGTGCCATCGGCTGGGGGAGAGCCCCCGATACGCAGTATTTT. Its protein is CAIGWGRAPDTQYF.

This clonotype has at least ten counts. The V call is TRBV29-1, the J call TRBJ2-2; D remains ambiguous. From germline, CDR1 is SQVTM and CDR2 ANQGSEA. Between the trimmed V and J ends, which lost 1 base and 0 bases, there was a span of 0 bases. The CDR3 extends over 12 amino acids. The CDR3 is CSVEANTGELFF. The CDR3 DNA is TGCAGCGTTGAAGCGAACACCGGGGAGCTGTTTTTT.

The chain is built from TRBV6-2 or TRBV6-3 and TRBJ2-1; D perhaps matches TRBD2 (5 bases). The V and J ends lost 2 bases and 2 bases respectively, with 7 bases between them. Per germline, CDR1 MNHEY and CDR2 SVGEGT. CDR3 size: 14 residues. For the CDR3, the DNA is TGTGCCAGCAGTTACGCCGGGGCCTACAATGAGCAGTTCTTC. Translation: CASSYAGAYNEQFF.